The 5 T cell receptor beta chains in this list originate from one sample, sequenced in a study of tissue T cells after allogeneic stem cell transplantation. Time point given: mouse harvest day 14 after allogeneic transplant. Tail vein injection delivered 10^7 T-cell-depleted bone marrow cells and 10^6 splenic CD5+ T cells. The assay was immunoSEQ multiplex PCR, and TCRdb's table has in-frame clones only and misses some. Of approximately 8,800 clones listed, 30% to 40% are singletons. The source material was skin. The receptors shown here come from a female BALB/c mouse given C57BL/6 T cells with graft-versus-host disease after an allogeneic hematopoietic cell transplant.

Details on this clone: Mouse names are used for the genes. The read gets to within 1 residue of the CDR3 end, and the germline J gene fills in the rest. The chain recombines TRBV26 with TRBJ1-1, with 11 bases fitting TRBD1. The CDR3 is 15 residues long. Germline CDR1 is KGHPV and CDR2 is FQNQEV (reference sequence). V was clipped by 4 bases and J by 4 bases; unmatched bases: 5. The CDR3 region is CASSPWTGGGTEVFF. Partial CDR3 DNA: TGTGCCAGCAGTCCTTGGACAGGGGGCGGCACAGAAGTCTTC.

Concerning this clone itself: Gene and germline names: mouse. The part of the CDR3 DNA that was read is TGTGCCAGCAGTTCTGGGACATTCAATTCTGGAAATACGCTCTAT. Translation gives CASSSGTFNSGNTLY. The full CDR3 reads CASSSGTFNSGNTLYF. This sequence joins TRBV26 and TRBJ1-3; possible D gene TRBD1, 6 bases. The CDR3 goes on 1 residue after the read ends, and that part is filled in from the germline J gene. CDR3 length: 16 residues. Germline V gives CDR1 KGHPV, CDR2 FQNQEV (reference sequence). The ends were cut back, 5 bases at V and 0 bases at J, with 14 bases in the middle.

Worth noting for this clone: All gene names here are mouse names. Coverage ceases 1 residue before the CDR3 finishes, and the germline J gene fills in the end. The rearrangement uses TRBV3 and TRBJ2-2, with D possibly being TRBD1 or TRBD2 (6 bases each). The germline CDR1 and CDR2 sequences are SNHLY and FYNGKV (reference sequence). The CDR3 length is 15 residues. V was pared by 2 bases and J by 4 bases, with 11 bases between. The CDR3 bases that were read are TGTGCCAGCAGCTTAACGGGGGCCGGCACCGGGCAGCTCTAC. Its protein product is CASSLTGAGTGQLY. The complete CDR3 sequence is CASSLTGAGTGQLYF.

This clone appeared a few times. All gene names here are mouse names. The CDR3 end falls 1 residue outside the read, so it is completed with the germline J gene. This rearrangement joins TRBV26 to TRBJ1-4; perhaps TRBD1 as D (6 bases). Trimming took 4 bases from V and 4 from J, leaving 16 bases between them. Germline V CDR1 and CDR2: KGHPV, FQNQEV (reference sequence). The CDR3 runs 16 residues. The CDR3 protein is CASSQGEGGNNERLFF. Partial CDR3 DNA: TGTGCCAGCAGTCAGGGGGAAGGGGGGAACAACGAAAGATTATTT.

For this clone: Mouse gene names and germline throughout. The DNA read from the CDR3 is TGTGCCAGCAGTCTGGGGGGGGCCTCCTATGAACAGTAC. It encodes CASSLGGASYEQY. The whole CDR3 region reads CASSLGGASYEQYF. The chain employs TRBV26 and TRBJ2-7, with 8 nucleotides matching TRBD2. The CDR3 extends 1 residue past the end of the read, so its final part is completed from the germline J gene. The CDR3 contains 14 residues. Germline assignment: CDR1 KGHPV and CDR2 FQNQEV (reference sequence). V trimming: 2 bases; J trimming: 0 bases; junction bases outside the gene matches: 0.